The clone carrying this TCR beta chain was seen a single time. This entry belongs to a study of cytomegalovirus exposure and HLA in healthy donors. PCR involved 60 Vbeta and 13 Jbeta primers. The assay was immunoSEQ multiplex PCR, and TCRdb's table has in-frame clones only and misses some. The profile covers around 230,000 clones, with more than 75% appearing a single time and 4.5% to 7% taken by the ten largest. Trimming took 4 bases from V and 0 from J; bases not matched to a gene: 3. The CDR3 runs 15 residues. From germline, CDR1 is SGHTA and CDR2 FQGNSA. The specimen was PBMCs. The clonotype comes from a man aged 35 to 55 in good health and CMV-seropositive. The rearrangement uses TRBV7-2 and TRBJ2-7; 10 positions match TRBD2. As DNA, the CDR3 is TGTGCCAGCAGCTCCCTAGCGGGAGACTCCTACGAGCAGTACTTC. It is translated as CASSSLAGDSYEQYF.